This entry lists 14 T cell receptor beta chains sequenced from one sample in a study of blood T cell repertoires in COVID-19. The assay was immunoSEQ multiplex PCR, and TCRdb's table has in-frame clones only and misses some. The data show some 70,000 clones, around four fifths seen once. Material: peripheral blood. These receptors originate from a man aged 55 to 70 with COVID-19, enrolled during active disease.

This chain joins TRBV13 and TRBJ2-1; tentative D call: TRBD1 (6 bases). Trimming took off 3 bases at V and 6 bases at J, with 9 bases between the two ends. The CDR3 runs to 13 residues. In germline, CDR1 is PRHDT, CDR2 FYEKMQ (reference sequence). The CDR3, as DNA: TGTGCCAGCAGCTTGATGGGGGCCAATGAGCAGTTCTTC. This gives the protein CASSLMGANEQFF.

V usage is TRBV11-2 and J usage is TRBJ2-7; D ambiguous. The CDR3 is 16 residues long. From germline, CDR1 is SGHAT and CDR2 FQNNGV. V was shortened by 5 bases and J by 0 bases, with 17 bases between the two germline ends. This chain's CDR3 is CASSPNLVLSSYEQYF. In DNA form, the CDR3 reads TGTGCCAGCAGCCCAAATTTGGTTTTGAGCTCCTACGAGCAGTACTTC.

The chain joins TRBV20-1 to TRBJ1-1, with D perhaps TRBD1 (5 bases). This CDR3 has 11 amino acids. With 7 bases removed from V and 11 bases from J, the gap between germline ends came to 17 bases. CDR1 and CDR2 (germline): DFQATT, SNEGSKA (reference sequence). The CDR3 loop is CSGKAGDFAFF. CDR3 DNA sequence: TGCAGTGGTAAGGCGGGGGATTTTGCTTTCTTT.

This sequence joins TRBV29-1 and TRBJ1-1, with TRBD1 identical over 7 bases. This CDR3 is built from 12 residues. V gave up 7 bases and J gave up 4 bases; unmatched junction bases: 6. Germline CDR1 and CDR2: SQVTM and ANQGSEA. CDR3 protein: CSARGQTTEAFF. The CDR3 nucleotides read TGCAGCGCCAGGGGACAGACCACTGAAGCTTTCTTT.

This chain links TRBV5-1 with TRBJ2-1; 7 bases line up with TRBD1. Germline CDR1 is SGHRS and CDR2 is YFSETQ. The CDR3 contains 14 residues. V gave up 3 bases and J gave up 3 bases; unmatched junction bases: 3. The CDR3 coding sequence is TGCGCCAGCAGCTCGGGACAGAGCTACAATGAGCAGTTCTTC. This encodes CASSSGQSYNEQFF.

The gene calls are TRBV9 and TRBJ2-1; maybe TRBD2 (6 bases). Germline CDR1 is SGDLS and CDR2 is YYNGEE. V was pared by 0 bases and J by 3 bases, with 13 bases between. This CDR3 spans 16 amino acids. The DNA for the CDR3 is TGTGCCAGCAGCGTAGTAGGAGCGGGTTTCTACAATGAGCAGTTCTTC. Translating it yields CASSVVGAGFYNEQFF.

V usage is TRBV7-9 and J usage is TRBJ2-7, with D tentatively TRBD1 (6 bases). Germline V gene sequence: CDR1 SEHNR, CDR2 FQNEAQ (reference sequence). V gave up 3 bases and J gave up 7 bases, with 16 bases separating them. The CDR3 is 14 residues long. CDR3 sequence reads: CASSFELGAVEQYF. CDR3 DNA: TGTGCCAGCAGCTTCGAGCTGGGGGCGGTTGAGCAGTACTTC.

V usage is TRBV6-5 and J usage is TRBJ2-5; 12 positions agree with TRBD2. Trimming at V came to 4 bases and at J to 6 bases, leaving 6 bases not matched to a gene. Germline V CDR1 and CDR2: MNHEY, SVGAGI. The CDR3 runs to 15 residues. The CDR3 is CASSSTSGSIQTQYF. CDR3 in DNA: TGTGCCAGCAGTTCGACTAGCGGGAGCATTCAGACCCAGTACTTC.

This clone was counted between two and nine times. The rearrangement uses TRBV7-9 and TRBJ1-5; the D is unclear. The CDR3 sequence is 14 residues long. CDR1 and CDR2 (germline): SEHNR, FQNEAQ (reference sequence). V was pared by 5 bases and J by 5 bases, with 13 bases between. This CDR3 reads CASSPALGDQPQHF. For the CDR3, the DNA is TGTGCCAGCAGCCCTGCCCTAGGAGATCAGCCCCAGCATTTT.

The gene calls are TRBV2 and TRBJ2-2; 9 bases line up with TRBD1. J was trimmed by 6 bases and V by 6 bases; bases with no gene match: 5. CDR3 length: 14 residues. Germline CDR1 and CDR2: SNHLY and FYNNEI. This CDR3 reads CASRRTGEAGELFF. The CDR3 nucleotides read TGTGCCAGCAGACGGACAGGGGAAGCCGGGGAGCTGTTTTTT.

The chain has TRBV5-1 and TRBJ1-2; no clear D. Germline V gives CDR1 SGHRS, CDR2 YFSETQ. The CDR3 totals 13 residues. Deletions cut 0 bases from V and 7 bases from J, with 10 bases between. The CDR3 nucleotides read TGCGCCAGCAGCTTGGCAGGAGGTGGTGGCTACACCTTC. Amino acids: CASSLAGGGGYTF. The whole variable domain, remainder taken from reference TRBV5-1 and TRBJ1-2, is KAGVTQTPRYLIKTRGQQVTLSCSPISGHRSVSWYQQTPGQGLQFLFEYFSETQRNKGNFPGRFSGRQFSNSRSEMNVSTLELGDSALYLCASSLAGGGGYTFGSGTRLTVV.

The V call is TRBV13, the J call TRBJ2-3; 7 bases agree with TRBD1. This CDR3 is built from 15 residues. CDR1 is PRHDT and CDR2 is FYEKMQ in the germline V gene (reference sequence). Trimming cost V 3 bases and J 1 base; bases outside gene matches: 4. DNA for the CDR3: TGTGCCAGCAGCTTCTACAGGGGCGGCACAGATACGCAGTATTTT. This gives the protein CASSFYRGGTDTQYF.

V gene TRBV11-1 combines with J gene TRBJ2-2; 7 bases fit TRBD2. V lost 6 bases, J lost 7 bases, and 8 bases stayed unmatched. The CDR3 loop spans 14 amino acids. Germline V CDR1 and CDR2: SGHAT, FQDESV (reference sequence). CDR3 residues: CASRMGGVDGELFF. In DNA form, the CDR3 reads TGTGCCAGCAGGATGGGAGGGGTGGACGGGGAGCTGTTTTTT.

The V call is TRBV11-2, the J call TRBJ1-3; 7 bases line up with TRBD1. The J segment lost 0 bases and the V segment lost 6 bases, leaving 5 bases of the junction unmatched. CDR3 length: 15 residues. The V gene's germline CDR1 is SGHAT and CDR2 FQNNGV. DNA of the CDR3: TGTGCCAGCAGACACAGGGGTAGCTCTGGAAACACCATATATTTT. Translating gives CASRHRGSSGNTIYF. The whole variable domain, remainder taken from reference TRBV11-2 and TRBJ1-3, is EAGVAQSPRYKIIEKRQSVAFWCNPISGHATLYWYQQILGQGPKLLIQFQNNGVVDDSQLPKDRFSAERLKGVDSTLKIQPAKLEDSAVYLCASRHRGSSGNTIYFGEGSWLTVV.